These 14 T cell receptor beta chains originate from one sample sequenced in a study of CD4 T cells in relation to SARS-CoV-2 and coronaviruses. Profiling relied on immunoSEQ multiplex PCR, and the TCRdb table lists in-frame clones only, not all of them. The sample lists around 23,000 clones, about 70% occurring once. These TCRs' antigens remain unknown. CD4+ T cells from unexposed donors were obtained before the COVID-19 pandemic (2011-2018). Isolation of CD4+ T cells took place after nine to ten days in culture. Source material: CD4+ T cells from PBMCs, cultured in vitro. The receptors shown here come from a human donor in good health.

The J gene is TRBJ1-2, the V gene TRBV7-3; 7 positions match TRBD1. The germline V gene encodes CDR1 SGHTA and CDR2 FQGTGA. This CDR3 has 18 amino acids. J was trimmed by 0 bases and V by 8 bases; bases with no gene match: 18. The CDR3 region is CASSPGGAGGLANYGYTF. The CDR3 bases are TGTGCCAGCTCCCCGGGCGGGGCAGGGGGTTTAGCTAACTATGGCTACACCTTC.

The V gene is TRBV4-2, the J gene TRBJ2-3; 7 positions match TRBD1. Germline trimming cut 1 base from V and 4 bases from J; bases unmatched to any gene: 14. CDR3 length: 18 residues. Per the germline V gene, CDR1 is LGHNA and CDR2 is YNFKEQ. The DNA of the CDR3 is TGTGCCAGCAGCCAAGCCGGGTTGGTACAGGGGTATTCAGATACGCAGTATTTT. It yields the protein CASSQAGLVQGYSDTQYF.

Concerning this clone itself: The same CDR3 arises from other DNA sequences in this sample as well. The gene calls are TRBV6-5 and TRBJ2-7; no firm D call. Germline CDR1 MNHEY, CDR2 SVGAGI. V dropped 6 bases and J dropped 6 bases, with 21 bases sitting between them. The CDR3 runs to 15 residues. For the CDR3, the DNA is TGTGCCAGCAGCTTAAACGCCCAAGGGCGGAGCGAGCAGTACTTC. Its translation: CASSLNAQGRSEQYF.

The chain combines TRBV18 with TRBJ2-7; possibly TRBD1 or TRBD2 for D (6 bases each). The CDR3 spans 14 residues. Germline V gene data show CDR1 as KGHSH and CDR2 as LQKENI. V was cut by 6 bases and J by 0 bases, with 12 bases left in between. The CDR3 region has the DNA TGTGCCAGCTCTCCGGGGGCGACCTCCTACGAGCAGTACTTC. It specifies CASSPGATSYEQYF. Full variable domain (remainder filled in from reference TRBV18 and TRBJ2-7): NAGVMQNPRHLVRRRGQEARLRCSPMKGHSHVYWYRQLPEEGLKFMVYLQKENIIDESGMPKERFSAEFPKEGPSILRIQQVVRGDSAAYFCASSPGATSYEQYFGPGTRLTVT.

V is TRBV11-3 and J is TRBJ2-5; 8 nucleotides match TRBD2. The germline V gene has CDR1 SGHNT and CDR2 YENEEA. V lost 4 bases and J lost 4; bases outside the gene matches: 14. The CDR3 totals 17 residues. CDR3 in amino acids: CASSYRGNGGVGETQYF. CDR3 DNA sequence: TGTGCCAGCAGCTACCGGGGTAACGGGGGGGTCGGAGAGACCCAGTACTTC.

This rearrangement joins TRBV4-1 to TRBJ2-7, with TRBD1 identical over 11 bases. The CDR3 sequence is 17 residues long. The V segment lost 0 bases and the J segment 3 bases; nucleotides outside the gene matches: 7. Germline V gene data show CDR1 as MGHRA and CDR2 as YSYEKL. For the CDR3, the DNA is TGCGCCAGCAGCCAAGATTCGTCCGGGACAGGGGGCTACGAGCAGTACTTC. Protein sequence: CASSQDSSGTGGYEQYF.

The chain recombines TRBV2 with TRBJ1-1, with D possibly TRBD1 on 5 matching bases. There are 14 residues in the CDR3. V was pared by 4 bases and J by 1 base, with 10 bases between. Looked up from germline, CDR1 is SNHLY and CDR2 is FYNNEI. DNA of the CDR3: TGTGCCAGCAGTGTGGCAGGGTCGAACACTGAAGCTTTCTTT. Protein sequence: CASSVAGSNTEAFF. Based on the CDR3 plus reference TRBV2 and TRBJ1-1, the full variable domain is EPEVTQTPSHQVTQMGQEVILRCVPISNHLYFYWYRQILGQKVEFLVSFYNNEISEKSEIFDDQFSVERPDGSNFTLKIRSTKLEDSAMYFCASSVAGSNTEAFFGQGTRLTVV.

J is TRBJ2-3 and V is TRBV7-9; TRBD2 aligns across 11 bases. V was clipped by 5 bases and J by 6 bases; unmatched bases: 10. CDR1 is SEHNR, CDR2 FQNEAQ, per germline (reference sequence). The CDR3 length is 16 residues. This CDR3 reads CASSPRASGGRDTQYF. The CDR3 bases are TGTGCCAGCAGCCCCCGTGCTAGCGGGGGGAGGGATACGCAGTATTTT.

The chain uses TRBV28 and TRBJ2-7; the D is unclear. V lost 2 bases to trimming and J lost 5 bases, with 7 bases between them. CDR3 length: 12 amino acids. Germline V gene sequence: CDR1 MDHEN, CDR2 SYDVKM. Here the CDR3 reads CASSLARDEQYF. In DNA, the CDR3 is TGTGCCAGCAGTTTAGCTAGGGACGAGCAGTACTTC.

The V call is TRBV10-3, the J call TRBJ2-7; a possible D gene is TRBD1 (5 bases). CDR3 length: 13 amino acids. CDR1 ENHRY and CDR2 SYGVKD come from the germline V gene. Deletions cut 7 bases from V and 4 bases from J, with 14 bases between. The CDR3: CAINQGGRYEQYF. DNA of the CDR3: TGTGCCATCAATCAGGGTGGGCGGTACGAGCAGTACTTC.

This clone occurred once. V is TRBV10-1 and J is TRBJ2-5, with D perhaps being TRBD1 or TRBD2 (5 bases each). The CDR3 is 14 amino acids. V was shortened by 4 bases and J by 1 base, with 10 bases between the two germline ends. CDR1 WNHNN and CDR2 SYGVQD come from the germline V gene (reference sequence). The chain's CDR3 is CASSGGRIQETQYF. The CDR3 nucleotides are TGCGCCAGCAGTGGGGGACGGATCCAAGAGACCCAGTACTTC.

This chain uses TRBV2 with TRBJ2-4, with D unclear. CDR3 length: 14 amino acids. V lost 4 bases to trimming and J lost 8 bases, with 15 bases between them. In germline, CDR1 is SNHLY, CDR2 FYNNEI. CDR3 amino acids: CASSVQVLRDIQYF. The DNA of the CDR3 is TGTGCCAGCAGTGTGCAGGTCCTCCGGGACATTCAGTACTTC.

The gene calls are TRBV5-6 and TRBJ2-3; TRBD2 is a possible D gene (6 bases). This CDR3 has 16 residues. CDR1 and CDR2 (germline): SGHDT, YYEEEE. Trimming shortened V by 0 bases and J by 3 bases, and 14 bases separated the two germline ends. CDR3 in amino acids: CASSLGASVITDTQYF. Here the CDR3 DNA reads TGTGCCAGCAGCTTGGGAGCTAGCGTAATTACAGATACGCAGTATTTT.

The chain links TRBV7-3 to TRBJ2-1, with 10 positions matching TRBD1. The germline gives CDR1 SGHTA, CDR2 FQGTGA. The CDR3 runs to 16 residues. Losses at the gene ends were 5 bases for V and 3 bases for J; bases not matched to a gene: 7. The CDR3 nucleotides are TGTGCCAGCAGCCAAGCGGGACAGGGGAACTACAATGAGCAGTTCTTC. Translated: CASSQAGQGNYNEQFF.